The 21 T cell receptor beta chains presented below share a single source sample, sequenced in a study of blood T cell repertoires in COVID-19. The table came from immunoSEQ multiplex PCR; TCRdb's copy has only in-frame clones and leaves some out. The profile shows approximately 280,000 clones, over 85% of them singletons. What was sequenced was PBMCs or T cells enriched from blood (not recorded which). These receptors came from a woman between 55 and 75 years old who had recovered from COVID-19.

This clone appeared a single time. V and J are TRBV19 and TRBJ1-2, with D possibly TRBD1 on 6 matching bases. V was cut by 0 bases and J by 1 base, with 12 bases left in between. CDR1 and CDR2 from the germline V gene are LNHDA and SQIVND (reference sequence). This CDR3 is built from 16 residues. As DNA, the CDR3 is TGTGCCAGTAGTATAGAGACAGGATCTATTAACTATGGCTACACCTTC. Translation: CASSIETGSINYGYTF.

The chain links TRBV6-5 to TRBJ1-5; no reliable D call. Germline V gene sequence: CDR1 MNHEY, CDR2 SVGAGI. This CDR3 is 15 amino acids long. V lost 6 bases and J lost 2, with 14 bases in between. The CDR3, as DNA: TGTGCCAGCAGCGTAGCTCCCTTGGGCAATCAGCCCCAGCATTTT. This codes for CASSVAPLGNQPQHF.

V usage is TRBV2 and J usage is TRBJ1-2; TRBD1 is a possible D gene (5 bases). This CDR3 is 15 amino acids long. V lost 1 base and J 12 bases, leaving 21 bases between the germline ends. Germline CDR1 SNHLY, CDR2 FYNNEI. In nucleotides, the CDR3 is TGTGCCAGCAGTGAAGTCCCTTCATTCACAGGTTGGCACACCTTC. It is translated as CASSEVPSFTGWHTF.

The chain employs TRBV19 and TRBJ1-3, with 7 bases matching TRBD1. This CDR3 is built from 18 residues. V was pared by 5 bases and J by 3 bases, with 16 bases of the junction left unmatched. Germline values: CDR1 LNHDA, CDR2 SQIVND (reference sequence). The CDR3 here is CASSSSTTGRLFGNTIYF. CDR3 nucleotides: TGTGCCAGTAGTTCATCGACGACAGGGAGGCTCTTTGGAAACACCATATATTTT. Combining the CDR3 with reference TRBV19 and TRBJ1-3 gives the whole variable domain DGGITQSPKYLFRKEGQNVTLSCEQNLNHDAMYWYRQDPGQGLRLIYYSQIVNDFQKGDIAEGYSVSREKKESFPLTVTSAQKNPTAFYLCASSSSTTGRLFGNTIYFGEGSWLTVV.

On this clone itself: Its ends do not fully match the called genes, so a read error is possible. Different DNA sequences within this sample yield the same CDR3. V gene TRBV20-1 combines with J gene TRBJ2-6, with 9 bases identical to TRBD1. The germline V gene encodes CDR1 DFQATT and CDR2 SNEGSKA (reference sequence). The CDR3 contains 18 residues. CDR3 region: CSASIPRGQGTGANVLTF. CDR3 bases: TGCAGTGCTAGTATACCTCGAGGACAGGGGACTGGGGCCAACGTCTTGACTTTC.

The chain uses TRBV7-9 and TRBJ2-2; 9 bases align to TRBD1. CDR3 length: 14 residues. The germline CDR1 and CDR2 sequences are SEHNR and FQNEAQ (reference sequence). The junction had 7 bases not matched to a gene; V was cut back by 11 bases and J by 3 bases. This CDR3 reads CAPRRQGDTGELFF. The CDR3 nucleotides read TGTGCCCCCCGTAGACAGGGGGACACCGGGGAGCTGTTTTTT.

This chain uses TRBV3-1 (or the pseudogene TRBV3-2) with TRBJ2-2, with D unresolved. Germline CDR1 is LGHDT and CDR2 is YNNKEL (reference sequence). V dropped 1 base and J dropped 6 bases, with 3 bases sitting between them. CDR3 length: 12 residues. CDR3 coding DNA: TGTGCCAGCAGCCAAGGAGCCGGGGAGCTGTTTTTT. Translating it yields CASSQGAGELFF.

This chain joins TRBV10-3 and TRBJ2-1; D remains unclear. V lost 4 bases to trimming and J lost 2 bases, with 12 bases between them. This CDR3 has 15 residues. Germline V gene lookup returns CDR1 ENHRY and CDR2 SYGVKD. The CDR3 loop reads CAISGSDTAYNEQFF. CDR3 in DNA: TGTGCCATCAGTGGGTCCGACACAGCCTACAATGAGCAGTTCTTC.

This chain links TRBV5-1 with TRBJ1-4; possible D gene TRBD1, 6 bases. The germline gives CDR1 SGHRS, CDR2 YFSETQ. CDR3 length: 15 amino acids. Trimming cost V 0 bases and J 5 bases, with 11 bases left between them. CDR3 coding DNA: TGCGCCAGCAGCTTGGAGTCTGGGGGCAATGAAAAACTGTTTTTT. This gives the protein CASSLESGGNEKLFF.

J is TRBJ1-1 and V is TRBV6-5; D unclear. The ends were cut back, 5 bases at V and 0 bases at J, with 10 bases in the middle. Looked up from germline, CDR1 is MNHEY and CDR2 is SVGAGI. The CDR3 covers 14 residues. The CDR3 nucleotides read TGTGCCAGCAGTCCCGAGTACCTGAACACTGAAGCTTTCTTT. Translating gives CASSPEYLNTEAFF.

The chain recombines TRBV28 with TRBJ1-4; 9 positions agree with TRBD1. CDR3 length: 15 residues. V shed 2 bases, J shed 4 bases, and the junction held 2 bases outside the gene matches. Germline V gene sequence: CDR1 MDHEN, CDR2 SYDVKM. This CDR3 reads CASSLGTGLNEKLFF. The DNA of the CDR3 is TGTGCCAGCAGTTTAGGGACAGGGCTTAATGAAAAACTGTTTTTT.

The chain combines TRBV27 with TRBJ2-3, with D maybe TRBD1 (6 bases). Trimming stripped 5 bases from V and 2 bases from J, with 14 bases between. CDR1 is MNHEY, CDR2 SMNVEV, per germline (reference sequence). CDR3 length: 15 amino acids. The CDR3 DNA follows: TGTGCCAGCAGTCCCCTCAGGGGTTACACAGATACGCAGTATTTT. It specifies CASSPLRGYTDTQYF.

This clone was picked up a small number of times. The sample holds other DNA sequences that translate to the same CDR3. The V and J genes are TRBV5-1 and TRBJ1-2; D remains unclear. Per germline, CDR1 SGHRS and CDR2 YFSETQ. CDR3 length: 11 residues. Trimming cost V 2 bases and J 8 bases, with 7 bases left between them. In DNA, the CDR3 is TGCGCCAGCAGCTTAGAGGGCGGCTACACCTTC. As protein: CASSLEGGYTF.

Comment on this clone: An end of the junction differs from the germline gene, which may be a read error. V is TRBV7-2 and J is TRBJ1-4; the match to TRBD1 covers 7 bases. CDR1 and CDR2 from the germline V gene are SGHTA and FQGNSA. This CDR3 region has 15 residues. CDR3 residues: CASGLLSGGNEKLFF. The CDR3 DNA follows: TGTGCCAGCGGCTTACTCTCAGGGGGTAATGAAAAACTGTTTTTT.

The rearrangement links TRBV29-1 to TRBJ2-5; TRBD2 is a possible D gene (6 bases). Trimming cost V 6 bases and J 4 bases, with 21 bases left between them. CDR3 size: 15 residues. Looked up from germline, CDR1 is SQVTM and CDR2 is ANQGSEA. CDR3 sequence reads: CSVQPGGGVGETQYF. The CDR3 DNA follows: TGCAGCGTCCAACCCGGGGGAGGAGTGGGAGAGACCCAGTACTTC.

V gene TRBV24-1 combines with J gene TRBJ1-5; 7 bases align to TRBD1. The CDR3 is 16 residues long. Germline CDR1 reads KGHDR; CDR2 reads SFDVKD. V shed 4 bases, J shed 0 bases, and the junction held 5 bases outside the gene matches. CDR3 sequence: CATSEATGNSNQPQHF. The CDR3 DNA follows: TGTGCCACCAGTGAAGCGACAGGGAATAGCAATCAGCCCCAGCATTTT.

The genes are TRBV7-2 and TRBJ2-1; 8 bases map to TRBD2. This CDR3 region has 16 residues. J lost 7 bases, V lost 4 bases, and 12 bases had no gene match. Germline V CDR1 and CDR2: SGHTA, FQGNSA. CDR3 region: CASSSVRGGRSNEQFF. CDR3 nucleotides: TGTGCCAGCAGCTCCGTCCGGGGGGGCCGTTCGAATGAGCAGTTCTTC.

The sample holds one count of this clone. The V gene is TRBV12-3 or TRBV12-4, the J gene TRBJ1-1; possible D gene TRBD1, 6 bases. The CDR3 length is 12 residues. Trimming pared 4 bases from V and 8 bases from J, leaving 11 bases between. The CDR3 region has the DNA TGTGCCAGCAGTTGGACAGTAGCAGAAGCTTTCTTT. Translated: CASSWTVAEAFF.

The chain combines TRBV3-1 (or the pseudogene TRBV3-2) with TRBJ2-7; unclear D gene. This CDR3 is 15 amino acids long. Trimming stripped 1 base from V and 1 base from J, with 11 bases between. Germline lookup yields CDR1 LGHDT and CDR2 YNNKEL (reference sequence). CDR3 nucleotide sequence: TGTGCCAGCAGCCAAGGAAGCCACCATTCCTACGAGCAGTACTTC. Translation gives CASSQGSHHSYEQYF.

The J gene is TRBJ2-1, the V gene TRBV28; 7 bases align to TRBD2. Germline values: CDR1 MDHEN, CDR2 SYDVKM. CDR3 length equals 16 residues. Trimming removed 3 bases from V and 4 bases from J; junction bases left unmatched: 9. The CDR3 protein is CASSFRGVGFYNEQFF. The CDR3 DNA sequence: TGTGCCAGCAGTTTTCGGGGGGTAGGTTTTTACAATGAGCAGTTCTTC. Variable domain in full (rest from reference TRBV28 and TRBJ2-1): DVKVTQSSRYLVKRTGEKVFLECVQDMDHENMFWYRQDPGLGLRLIYFSYDVKMKEKGDIPEGYSVSREKKERFSLILESASTNQTSMYLCASSFRGVGFYNEQFFGPGTRLTVL.

This chain links TRBV11-3 with TRBJ1-2; the D gene is possibly TRBD1 (6 bases). V lost 8 bases to trimming and J lost 4 bases, with 11 bases between them. Germline CDR1 SGHNT, CDR2 YENEEA. This CDR3 contains 12 residues. CDR3 nucleotide sequence: TGTGCCAGCGGGATGGACAGCTATGGCTACACCTTC. The encoded protein is CASGMDSYGYTF.